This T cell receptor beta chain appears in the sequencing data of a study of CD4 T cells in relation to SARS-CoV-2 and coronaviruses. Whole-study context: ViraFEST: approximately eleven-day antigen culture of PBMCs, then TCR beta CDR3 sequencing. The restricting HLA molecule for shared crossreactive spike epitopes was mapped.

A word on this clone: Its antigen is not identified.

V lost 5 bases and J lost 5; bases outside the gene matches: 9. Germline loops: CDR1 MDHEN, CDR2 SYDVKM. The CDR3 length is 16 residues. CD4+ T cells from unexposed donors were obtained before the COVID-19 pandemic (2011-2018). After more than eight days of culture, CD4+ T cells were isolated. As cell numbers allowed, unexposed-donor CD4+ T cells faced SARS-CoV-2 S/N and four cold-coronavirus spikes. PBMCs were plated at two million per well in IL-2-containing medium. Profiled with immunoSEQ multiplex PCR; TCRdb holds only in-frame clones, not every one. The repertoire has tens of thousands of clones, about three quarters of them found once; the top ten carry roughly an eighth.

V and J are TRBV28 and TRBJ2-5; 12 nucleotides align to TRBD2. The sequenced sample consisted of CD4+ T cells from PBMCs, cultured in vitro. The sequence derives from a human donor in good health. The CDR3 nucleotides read TGTGCCAGCAGTGACGCGACTAGCGGGAGACGGGAGACCCAGTACTTC. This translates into CASSDATSGRRETQYF.